This T cell receptor (beta chain) was sequenced for a study of vaccination effects on CD4 cells after COVID-19. The overall study: All study participants received two doses of BNT162b2 or mRNA-1273 vaccine.

Prior to sequencing, the ViraFEST assay stimulated PBMC with viral peptide pools, which expanded the antigen-specific CD4+ T cells. Following culture for 9 to 11 days, CD4+ T cells were isolated. Among the vaccine recipients, none had a prior SARS-CoV-2 infection, and nucleocapsid antibodies were negative. Study findings and constraints: In the late period after vaccination, infection- and vaccine-induced clones contracted markedly. Cross-reactivity with common cold coronaviruses was shown by only 1 of 255 vaccine-induced clones in healthy vaccinees. Few convalescent patients were included, and no early post-infection timepoints were sampled.

Trimming took 6 bases from V and 5 from J, leaving 17 bases between them. The CDR3 has 15 residues. Germline V CDR1 and CDR2: LGHNT, FRNRAP. Method: immunoSEQ multiplex PCR; TCRdb's copy keeps in-frame clones and lacks some. The table records around 63,000 clones, around 75% of them present only once. This clone was counted a single time. The antigen remains unidentified. The chain uses TRBV12-5 and TRBJ2-4; a possible D gene is TRBD1 (5 bases). The TCR comes from a human donor who received a COVID-19 vaccine. Material: CD4+ T cells from PBMCs cultured with HCoV-OC43 spike peptides, obtained before COVID-19 vaccination. Subset here: HCoV-OC43 spike overlapping peptide pool stimulation. CDR3 amino acids: CASGPTPGYENIQYF. The DNA of the CDR3 is TGTGCTAGTGGCCCCACTCCAGGGTATGAAAACATTCAGTACTTC.